These 9 T cell receptor beta chains were all obtained from the same sample, sequenced in a study of blood T cell repertoires in COVID-19. This table comes from immunoSEQ multiplex PCR, and its TCRdb copy is limited to in-frame clones, with some not included. The repertoire consists of 100,000 to 150,000 clones, with roughly 87% occurring once and the leading ten covering 5% to 7.5%. The sequenced sample consisted of peripheral blood. Every receptor here comes from a man aged 80 or over with active or convalescent COVID-19.

The CDR3 DNA sequence: TGTGCCAGTAGTTTGCCCGGGACAGGGTATGGCTACACCTTC. Translation gives CASSLPGTGYGYTF. This chain joins TRBV19 and TRBJ1-2; 9 bases agree with TRBD1. The CDR3 length is 14 residues. Losses at the gene ends were 5 bases for V and 5 bases for J; bases not matched to a gene: 6. Looked up from germline, CDR1 is LNHDA and CDR2 is SQIVND (reference sequence).

This clone was counted once. The same CDR3 arises from other DNA sequences in this sample as well. The chain couples TRBV7-9 to TRBJ2-7; 11 bases align to TRBD2. Germline CDR1 SEHNR, CDR2 FQNEAQ (reference sequence). CDR3 length: 15 amino acids. The V and J ends lost 3 bases and 2 bases, in that order; junction bases with no gene match: 3. CDR3 in DNA: TGTGCCAGCAGCTTCCTGACTAGCGGGGCCTACGAGCAGTACTTC. Translation: CASSFLTSGAYEQYF.

The CDR3, as DNA: TGTGCCAGCAGCTCCAAAAAGACAGGGCAACTCTATGGCTACACCTTC. This encodes CASSSKKTGQLYGYTF. V is TRBV7-3 and J is TRBJ1-2, with 7 bases that match TRBD1. V lost 4 bases and J lost 4; bases outside the gene matches: 12. Germline V gene data show CDR1 as SGHTA and CDR2 as FQGTGA. This CDR3 comprises 16 residues.

This clone was detected many times. This chain links TRBV29-1 with TRBJ2-3; 10 nucleotides line up with TRBD1. Germline CDR1 and CDR2: SQVTM and ANQGSEA. Trimming at V came to 6 bases and at J to 8 bases, leaving 2 bases not matched to a gene. CDR3 size: 11 residues. The CDR3 loop reads CSVRTGGTQYF. The CDR3 DNA reads as TGCAGCGTACGGACAGGGGGTACGCAGTATTTT.

This sequence joins TRBV9 and TRBJ1-5; D is unresolved. Trimming took off 0 bases at V and 11 bases at J, with 18 bases between the two ends. The germline CDR1 and CDR2 sequences are SGDLS and YYNGEE. This CDR3 has 15 residues. CDR3 protein: CASSVAAEPWGAQHF. The CDR3 bases are TGTGCCAGCAGCGTAGCGGCAGAGCCCTGGGGAGCCCAGCATTTT.

On this clone: The sample carries other DNA sequences with the same CDR3. CDR3 region: CASSPGVDQPQHF. The CDR3 region has the DNA TGTGCCAGCAGCCCAGGGGTGGATCAGCCCCAGCATTTT. The chain uses TRBV7-8 and TRBJ1-5; tentatively, D is TRBD1 (6 bases). V shed 5 bases and J shed 5 bases, with 10 bases lying between them. The CDR3 is 13 amino acids. The germline CDR1 and CDR2 sequences are SGHVS and FQNEAQ. The full variable domain, completed using reference TRBV7-8 and TRBJ1-5, is GAGVSQSPRYKVAKRGQDVALRCDPISGHVSLFWYQQALGQGPEFLTYFQNEAQLDKSGLPSDRFFAERPEGSVSTLKIQRTQQEDSAVYLCASSPGVDQPQHFGDGTRLSIL.

The chain employs TRBV4-3 and TRBJ2-5; 9 nucleotides agree with TRBD2. Germline CDR1 reads LGHNA; CDR2 reads YSLEER. This CDR3 has 17 amino acids. Unmatched junction bases numbered 5, after V lost 0 bases and J lost 0 bases. This CDR3 reads CASSQDVAGGYQETQYF. The CDR3 bases are TGCGCCAGCAGCCAAGATGTGGCGGGAGGGTACCAAGAGACCCAGTACTTC.

The chain is built from TRBV6-5 and TRBJ2-3; D remains unclear. This CDR3 has 12 amino acids. The germline V gene has CDR1 MNHEY and CDR2 SVGAGI. Between the trimmed V and J ends, which lost 5 bases and 8 bases, there was a span of 11 bases. The CDR3 DNA reads as TGTGCCAGCAGTATAGATCACGGTACGCAGTATTTT. Residues: CASSIDHGTQYF.

The chain uses TRBV30 and TRBJ2-7; TRBD1 matches 10 bases. Per germline, CDR1 GTSNPN and CDR2 SVGIG (reference sequence). The ends lost 4 bases at V and 4 bases at J; junction bases unmatched: 4. The CDR3 is 13 amino acids. CDR3 in amino acids: CAWTRDRGYEQYF. CDR3 nucleotide sequence: TGTGCCTGGACCCGGGACAGGGGTTACGAGCAGTACTTC. The full variable domain, completed using reference TRBV30 and TRBJ2-7, is SQTIHQWPATLVQPVGSPLSLECTVEGTSNPNLYWYRQAAGRGLQLLFYSVGIGQISSEVPQNLSASRPQDRQFILSSKKLLLSDSGFYLCAWTRDRGYEQYFGPGTRLTVT.